Below, 18 T cell receptor beta chains from the same sample are listed, as sequenced in a study of identifying expanded T cells in peripheral blood (dated by TCRdb to the late 2010s). Library method: the immunoSEQ multiplex PCR assay. TCRdb took over this immuneACCESS table, retaining in-frame rearrangements with V and J assigned. Such tables are incomplete; in checked studies, under half of the missing clones stem from an unresolved V gene, and the remainder is unexplained. The sample data list 100,000 or so clones, and 88% of these were observed just once. The top ten clonotypes cover less than 7% of the sample. The material sequenced was blood. The receptors were gathered from a person aged 18-70 years in good health.

The chain joins TRBV19 to TRBJ1-5; D is ambiguous. This CDR3 spans 15 amino acids. Germline V gene lookup returns CDR1 LNHDA and CDR2 SQIVND (reference sequence). The DNA of the CDR3 is TGTGCGACCCGAGTTGGCGGATATAGCAATCAGCCCCAGCATTTT. This encodes CATRVGGYSNQPQHF.

The chain links TRBV7-9 to TRBJ2-1; 11 bases line up with TRBD2. CDR1 SEHNR and CDR2 FQNEAQ come from the germline V gene (reference sequence). This CDR3 is 19 amino acids long. With 5 bases clipped from V and 6 bases from J, the junction kept 18 bases outside the gene matches. In DNA form, the CDR3 reads TGTGCCAGCAGCCCCGCTGGGAGGCCCCTTAGCGGGAGGGCCAATGAGCAGTTCTTC. Protein product: CASSPAGRPLSGRANEQFF.

V and J are TRBV11-1 and TRBJ2-7; 9 bases are a match to TRBD2. Germline CDR1 is SGHAT and CDR2 is FQDESV (reference sequence). Trimming cost V 3 bases and J 4 bases; bases outside gene matches: 4. CDR3 length: 14 residues. Here the CDR3 DNA reads TGTGCCAGCAGCTTTGGGACTAGCCTTTACGAGCAGTACTTC. Translation gives CASSFGTSLYEQYF.

The gene calls are TRBV4-1 and TRBJ2-5, with D tentatively TRBD1 or TRBD2 (5 bases each). Trimming stripped 5 bases from V and 1 base from J, with 14 bases between. The CDR3 sequence is 15 residues long. CDR1 is MGHRA and CDR2 is YSYEKL in the germline V gene. The CDR3 loop is CASSARGGGQETQYF. CDR3 coding DNA: TGCGCCAGCAGCGCCCGGGGTGGGGGCCAAGAGACCCAGTACTTC.

V is TRBV6-1 and J is TRBJ2-7; 9 bases agree with TRBD1. CDR1 is MNHNS, CDR2 SASEGT, per germline. V was pared by 2 bases and J by 1 base, with 3 bases of the junction left unmatched. The CDR3 is 15 amino acids. CDR3 amino acids: CASSERDRASYEQYF. The CDR3 DNA follows: TGTGCCAGCAGTGAAAGGGACAGGGCGTCCTACGAGCAGTACTTC.

The rearrangement joins TRBV4-3 to TRBJ1-2, with TRBD1 matching over 8 bases. From germline, CDR1 is LGHNA and CDR2 YSLEER. The CDR3 spans 16 residues. V lost 3 bases, J lost 1 base, and 7 bases stayed unmatched. Here the CDR3 DNA reads TGCGCCAGCAGCCAGGAAACAGGGGGACTTAACTATGGCTACACCTTC. It yields the protein CASSQETGGLNYGYTF.

The chain has TRBV5-1 and TRBJ2-5; TRBD1 matches at 9 bases. J gave up 5 bases and V 3 bases, and 8 bases lay outside the gene matches. This CDR3 spans 15 amino acids. Germline lookup yields CDR1 SGHRS and CDR2 YFSETQ. The CDR3 sequence: CASSSGTGIVETQYF. CDR3 nucleotides: TGCGCCAGCAGCTCCGGGACAGGGATTGTTGAGACCCAGTACTTC.

This clone was observed a handful of times. V usage is TRBV4-2 and J usage is TRBJ2-7, with D hard to call. The CDR3 runs to 12 residues. CDR1 is LGHNA and CDR2 is YNFKEQ in the germline V gene. The ends were cut back, 1 base at V and 2 bases at J, with 3 bases in the middle. CDR3 in DNA: TGTGCCAGCAGCCAAGGCGCCTACGAGCAGTACTTC. Its translation: CASSQGAYEQYF.

This chain links TRBV19 with TRBJ2-5; 8 bases are a match to TRBD1. Losses at the gene ends were 4 bases for V and 4 bases for J; bases not matched to a gene: 11. Germline V gene lookup returns CDR1 LNHDA and CDR2 SQIVND (reference sequence). The CDR3 is 16 residues long. CDR3 coding DNA: TGTGCCAGTAGTACACCCTTAGGGACAGGAGGAGAGACCCAGTACTTC. It specifies CASSTPLGTGGETQYF.

The J gene is TRBJ2-7, the V gene TRBV19; 7 positions match TRBD1. This CDR3 contains 15 residues. The V and J ends lost 5 bases and 2 bases, in that order; junction bases with no gene match: 9. CDR1 and CDR2 from the germline V gene are LNHDA and SQIVND (reference sequence). The CDR3 sequence: CASSPQGFLAYEQYF. The CDR3 coding sequence is TGTGCCAGTAGTCCACAGGGGTTCCTAGCCTACGAGCAGTACTTC.

The V call is TRBV30, the J call TRBJ2-6, with D possibly being TRBD2 (5 bases). Trimming removed 8 bases at V and 0 bases at J, with 8 bases between. This CDR3 contains 13 residues. The V gene's germline CDR1 is GTSNPN and CDR2 SVGIG (reference sequence). The DNA of the CDR3 is TGTGCCATAGGACTCTCTGGGGCCAACGTCCTGACTTTC. It specifies CAIGLSGANVLTF.

The chain carries TRBV10-1 and TRBJ1-6; no firm D call. Germline V gene lookup returns CDR1 WNHNN and CDR2 SYGVQD (reference sequence). The CDR3 contains 13 residues. The V gene lost 8 bases and the J gene lost 8 bases, with 13 bases spanning the gap. CDR3 bases: TGCGCCAGCCAGCTAGGGAATGATTCACCCCTCCACTTT. This translates into CASQLGNDSPLHF.

The chain combines TRBV5-1 with TRBJ2-1; D is unclear. V lost 2 bases, J lost 5 bases, and 5 bases lay in between. There are 12 residues in the CDR3. Germline V lookup: CDR1 SGHRS, CDR2 YFSETQ. This CDR3 is CASSLEDNEQFF. The CDR3, as DNA: TGCGCCAGCAGCTTAGAGGACAATGAGCAGTTCTTC.

V usage is TRBV7-9 and J usage is TRBJ2-1; 14 bases fit TRBD2. Germline values: CDR1 SEHNR, CDR2 FQNEAQ (reference sequence). The CDR3 runs to 18 residues. With 1 base clipped from V and 8 bases from J, the junction kept 10 bases outside the gene matches. The CDR3 here is CASSLGRGTSGSGDEQFF. In DNA, the CDR3 is TGTGCCAGCAGCTTAGGCCGGGGGACTAGCGGGAGTGGCGATGAGCAGTTCTTC.

This chain connects TRBV7-3 to TRBJ2-1; 11 bases line up with TRBD2. The CDR3 totals 15 residues. Germline V lookup: CDR1 SGHTA, CDR2 FQGTGA. V shed 3 bases, J shed 3 bases, and the junction held 1 base outside the gene matches. CDR3 nucleotide sequence: TGTGCCAGCAGCTTGGGACTAGCGGACTACAATGAGCAGTTCTTC. Translating it yields CASSLGLADYNEQFF. The entire variable domain, with the rest obtained from reference TRBV7-3 and TRBJ2-1, is as follows: GAGVSQTPSNKVTEKGKYVELRCDPISGHTALYWYRQSLGQGPEFLIYFQGTGAADDSGLPNDRFFAVRPEGSVSTLKIQRTERGDSAVYLCASSLGLADYNEQFFGPGTRLTVL.

This chain uses TRBV27 with TRBJ1-1; 9 nucleotides align to TRBD1. The V gene's germline CDR1 is MNHEY and CDR2 SMNVEV (reference sequence). The CDR3 runs 16 residues. The V segment lost 4 bases and the J segment 4 bases; nucleotides outside the gene matches: 10. The CDR3, as DNA: TGTGCCAGCAGTTCCATGTACAGGGGGCAGGGCACTGAAGCTTTCTTT. Amino acid sequence: CASSSMYRGQGTEAFF.

The V and J genes are TRBV5-1 and TRBJ2-5; 10 positions agree with TRBD1. The CDR3 covers 16 residues. Germline V gene lookup returns CDR1 SGHRS and CDR2 YFSETQ. The ends lost 4 bases at V and 5 bases at J; junction bases unmatched: 11. Here the CDR3 DNA reads TGCGCCAGCAGCCCCATTGGGACAGGGGTAGGGGAGACCCAGTACTTC. Its protein product is CASSPIGTGVGETQYF.

The rearrangement uses TRBV9 and TRBJ1-1; D is unclear. From germline, CDR1 is SGDLS and CDR2 YYNGEE. V lost 4 bases, J lost 2 bases, and 12 bases lay in between. CDR3 length: 14 residues. CDR3 amino acids: CASSSDPDNTEAFF. The CDR3 DNA sequence: TGTGCCAGCAGCTCAGATCCGGATAACACTGAAGCTTTCTTT.